These 20 T cell receptor beta chains share one sample of origin, sequenced in a study of Ad26.COV2.S vaccination and SARS-CoV-2 variants. Treatment here: roughly 18 received Ad26.COV2.S at low or high dose, single or two shots; 5 received placebo; per-sample allocation not given. Day 63 following the first vaccine or placebo injection was when the samples were taken. Only in-frame clones appear in the TCRdb table, and some are missing; sequencing was by immunoSEQ multiplex PCR. The table has approximately 400,000 clones, approximately 83% seen once. Sequencing was performed on peripheral blood, taken in a trial of Ad26.COV2.S vaccine versus placebo. The receptors were gathered from a person between 18 and 65 years old who received the Ad26.COV2.S COVID-19 vaccine or a placebo.

The chain has TRBV7-9 and TRBJ2-1; 7 bases map to TRBD2. The germline V gene has CDR1 SEHNR and CDR2 FQNEAQ (reference sequence). V lost 0 bases to trimming and J lost 10 bases; unmatched junction nucleotides: 9. The CDR3 loop spans 15 amino acids. The CDR3 coding sequence is TGTGCCAGCAGCTTAGCGCCTGGGACTACTTCCGAGCAGTTCTTC. Its protein is CASSLAPGTTSEQFF.

On this clone itself: At one of its ends the junction is not consistent with the germline gene, which may arise from a read error. Other nucleotide sequences from this sample produce the same CDR3. The gene calls are TRBV4-3 and TRBJ2-5; D uncertain. The germline V gene encodes CDR1 LGHNA and CDR2 YSLEER. The CDR3 covers 12 residues. CDR3 protein: CASSRGRETQYF. In DNA, the CDR3 is TGCGCCAGTAGCCGAGGAAGAGAGACCCAGTACTTC.

The V and J genes are TRBV7-2 and TRBJ2-7; the D is unclear. V was cut by 1 base and J by 0 bases, with 10 bases left in between. The CDR3 runs 15 residues. Germline lookup yields CDR1 SGHTA and CDR2 FQGNSA. This CDR3 reads CASSLGHWSSYEQYF. DNA of the CDR3: TGTGCCAGCAGCTTAGGTCACTGGAGCTCCTACGAGCAGTACTTC.

The V gene is TRBV5-5, the J gene TRBJ2-4; D call uncertain. This CDR3 region has 14 residues. Germline CDR1 and CDR2: SGHKS and YYEKEE (reference sequence). The V end was cut by 3 bases, the J end by 1 base, with 8 bases between. The CDR3, as DNA: TGTGCCAGCAGCTCGGCACTGGCCAAAAACATTCAGTACTTC. Translated: CASSSALAKNIQYF.

V gene TRBV19 combines with J gene TRBJ2-1, with 8 bases matching TRBD2. The CDR3 contains 15 residues. V shed 3 bases, J shed 5 bases, and the junction held 6 bases outside the gene matches. Germline lookup yields CDR1 LNHDA and CDR2 SQIVND (reference sequence). The CDR3: CASSMTSARHNEQFF. CDR3 DNA sequence: TGTGCCAGTAGTATGACTAGCGCCCGCCACAATGAGCAGTTCTTC. Together with reference TRBV19 and TRBJ2-1, the CDR3 gives the full variable domain: DGGITQSPKYLFRKEGQNVTLSCEQNLNHDAMYWYRQDPGQGLRLIYYSQIVNDFQKGDIAEGYSVSREKKESFPLTVTSAQKNPTAFYLCASSMTSARHNEQFFGPGTRLTVL.

The chain couples TRBV21-1 to TRBJ1-1. TRBV21-1 counts as a pseudogene. There are 12 residues in the CDR3. CDR3 amino acids: CASSKVGREAFF. CDR3 in DNA: TGTGCCAGCAGCAAAGTTGGGAGAGAAGCTTTCTTT.

J is TRBJ2-7 and V is TRBV4-2, with 12 bases identical to TRBD1. The CDR3 totals 17 residues. CDR1 is LGHNA and CDR2 is YNFKEQ in the germline V gene. Trimming took 2 bases from V and 7 from J; bases not matched to a gene: 12. The CDR3 is CASSQSSGGQGADEQYF. The CDR3 bases are TGTGCCAGCAGCCAATCCTCTGGGGGACAGGGGGCGGATGAGCAGTACTTC.

With respect to this clone: Other DNA sequences in the same sample also yield this CDR3. The V and J genes are TRBV30 and TRBJ1-4; no clear D gene. The germline V gene has CDR1 GTSNPN and CDR2 SVGIG (reference sequence). V lost 0 bases and J 8 bases, leaving 7 bases between the germline ends. CDR3 length: 12 residues. The chain's CDR3 is CAWSVLGEKLFF. CDR3 sequence (DNA): TGTGCCTGGAGTGTCCTAGGGGAAAAACTGTTTTTT.

This clone was recorded once. CDR3 region: CASSETGGNYGYTF. CDR3 bases: TGTGCCAGCAGTGAAACTGGGGGGAACTATGGCTACACCTTC. The V gene is TRBV7-2, the J gene TRBJ1-2; D may be TRBD1 (5 bases). CDR1 and CDR2 (germline): SGHTA, FQGNSA. The CDR3 contains 14 residues. Trimming shortened V by 6 bases and J by 2 bases, and 13 bases separated the two germline ends.

The gene calls are TRBV3-1 (or the pseudogene TRBV3-2) and TRBJ1-4; D not resolved. CDR3 length: 19 amino acids. The germline V and J ends were trimmed by 8 bases and 9 bases, with 34 bases remaining between them. Germline CDR1 reads LGHDT; CDR2 reads YNNKEL (reference sequence). This CDR3 is CASGDCRPRRPADFKKLFF. The CDR3 bases are TGTGCCAGCGGGGATTGTAGGCCCCGTCGCCCCGCAGATTTCAAAAAACTGTTTTTT.

V usage is TRBV18 and J usage is TRBJ2-2, with D unresolved. The germline V and J ends were trimmed by 2 bases and 4 bases, with 8 bases remaining between them. The CDR3 spans 14 residues. Germline V gene sequence: CDR1 KGHSH, CDR2 LQKENI. The CDR3 coding sequence is TGTGCCAGCTCACCATATGTTCCCACCGGGGAGCTGTTTTTT. Translating gives CASSPYVPTGELFF.

The V gene is TRBV13, the J gene TRBJ2-5; D is unclear. The CDR3 sequence is 14 residues long. Germline values: CDR1 PRHDT, CDR2 FYEKMQ (reference sequence). Trimming stripped 1 base from V and 7 bases from J, with 13 bases between. CDR3 nucleotides: TGTGCCAGCAGCTTAGAACGGGCGGCGGCGACCCAGTACTTC. Its protein product is CASSLERAAATQYF.

This chain uses TRBV7-2 with TRBJ2-7, with 8 bases fitting TRBD2. This CDR3 is built from 17 residues. Germline CDR1 reads SGHTA; CDR2 reads FQGNSA. J gave up 4 bases and V 1 base, and 12 bases lay outside the gene matches. The CDR3, as DNA: TGTGCCAGCAGCTTAGGGTGGAAACTAGCGGCGCCTTACGAGCAGTACTTC. This encodes CASSLGWKLAAPYEQYF.

V is TRBV5-1 and J is TRBJ1-4; tentatively, D is TRBD1 (5 bases). This CDR3 has 15 amino acids. The ends were cut back, 0 bases at V and 7 bases at J, with 13 bases in the middle. The germline V gene encodes CDR1 SGHRS and CDR2 YFSETQ. CDR3 DNA: TGCGCCAGCAGCTTGGCGGGACCCCTAAGTGAAAAACTGTTTTTT. It translates to CASSLAGPLSEKLFF.

The CDR3 sequence is CASSFDGRGTDTQYF. CDR3 in DNA: TGTGCCAGCAGTTTTGACGGGAGGGGCACAGATACGCAGTATTTT. The V call is TRBV28, the J call TRBJ2-3, with 8 bases aligning to TRBD2. Unmatched junction bases numbered 3, after V lost 3 bases and J lost 1 base. CDR1 and CDR2 from the germline V gene are MDHEN and SYDVKM. The CDR3 loop spans 15 amino acids.

This clone was seen a few times. V usage is TRBV7-8 and J usage is TRBJ1-6; D is unresolved. Germline V CDR1 and CDR2: SGHVS, FQNEAQ. Trimming took off 10 bases at V and 13 bases at J, with 20 bases between the two ends. The CDR3 is 13 amino acids. CDR3 amino acids: CATSQNTRSPLHF. CDR3 nucleotide sequence: TGTGCCACTTCCCAAAATACCCGGTCCCCCCTCCACTTT.

The chain has TRBV5-1 and TRBJ2-1; 9 bases are shared with TRBD2. The CDR3 spans 16 residues. The germline CDR1 and CDR2 sequences are SGHRS and YFSETQ. J lost 8 bases, V lost 0 bases, and 9 bases had no gene match. CDR3 sequence (DNA): TGCGCCAGCAGCTTGGAGGCGGGAGGGTTTAACGATGAGCAGTTCTTC. Translated: CASSLEAGGFNDEQFF. The full variable domain, completed using reference TRBV5-1 and TRBJ2-1, is KAGVTQTPRYLIKTRGQQVTLSCSPISGHRSVSWYQQTPGQGLQFLFEYFSETQRNKGNFPGRFSGRQFSNSRSEMNVSTLELGDSALYLCASSLEAGGFNDEQFFGPGTRLTVL.

J is TRBJ2-7 and V is TRBV15; D might be TRBD2 (6 bases). V lost 5 bases and J lost 0, with 8 bases in between. This CDR3 comprises 13 residues. CDR1 and CDR2 from the germline V gene are LNHNV and YYDKDF (reference sequence). The CDR3 protein is CATSRGSSYEQYF. CDR3 coding DNA: TGTGCCACCAGCCGGGGGAGCTCCTACGAGCAGTACTTC.

The chain employs TRBV7-3 and TRBJ1-1, with D maybe TRBD1 (5 bases). Trimming left V 5 bases short and J 7 bases short, with 14 bases between. This CDR3 contains 13 residues. CDR1 is SGHTA, CDR2 FQGTGA, per germline. CDR3 coding DNA: TGTGCCAGCAGCCCCACCGGGGCGCGTGAAGCTTTCTTT. Its translation is CASSPTGAREAFF. The variable domain in full, completed from reference TRBV7-3 and TRBJ1-1, reads GAGVSQTPSNKVTEKGKYVELRCDPISGHTALYWYRQSLGQGPEFLIYFQGTGAADDSGLPNDRFFAVRPEGSVSTLKIQRTERGDSAVYLCASSPTGAREAFFGQGTRLTVV.

In DNA, the CDR3 is TGCGCCAGCAGCCAAGATCAACACCAAGTTGGAGCCAAAAACATTCAGTACTTC. Protein: CASSQDQHQVGAKNIQYF. The chain couples TRBV4-1 to TRBJ2-4; D unresolved. Germline V gene sequence: CDR1 MGHRA, CDR2 YSYEKL. The CDR3 extends over 18 amino acids. Trimming removed 0 bases from V and 0 bases from J, with 15 bases in between.